These 30 T cell receptor beta chains were sequenced from one sample in a study of T cell responses to AZD1222 COVID-19 vaccine. Some clones are missing from TCRdb's copy, which holds only in-frame ones; the method was immunoSEQ multiplex PCR. Here the sample spans tens of thousands of clones, roughly 90% being singletons. Material: peripheral blood, obtained on day 0 of AZD1222 vaccination. The receptors derive from an adult in good health.

The V gene is TRBV6-5, the J gene TRBJ1-2; possible D gene TRBD1, 6 bases. V dropped 9 bases and J dropped 7 bases, with 24 bases sitting between them. Germline V CDR1 and CDR2: MNHEY, SVGAGI. This CDR3 has 15 amino acids. CDR3 amino acids: CARHPHRDPLSGYTF. In DNA form, the CDR3 reads TGTGCCAGACACCCTCACAGGGACCCTTTGAGTGGCTACACCTTC.

This chain connects TRBV2 to TRBJ2-7; 8 positions match TRBD2. Looked up from germline, CDR1 is SNHLY and CDR2 is FYNNEI. Trimming at V came to 8 bases and at J to 4 bases, leaving 16 bases not matched to a gene. CDR3 length: 16 residues. CDR3 coding DNA: TGTGCCAGCCTCGGGGGAGGGACTAGGGGCTTATACGAGCAGTACTTC. Translating it yields CASLGGGTRGLYEQYF.

V is TRBV18 and J is TRBJ2-2; unclear D gene. Trimming removed 4 bases from V and 5 bases from J, with 8 bases in between. The CDR3 spans 13 residues. Germline V CDR1 and CDR2: KGHSH, LQKENI. The CDR3 region has the DNA TGTGCCAGCTCACTCGGAGAGACCGGGGAGCTGTTTTTT. Protein product: CASSLGETGELFF.

This clone was seen only a few times. The chain recombines TRBV5-6 with TRBJ2-2; 7 bases are shared with TRBD1. The CDR3 spans 15 residues. Germline V CDR1 and CDR2: SGHDT, YYEEEE. The V gene end was trimmed by 4 bases and the J gene end by 1 base; junction bases not matched to a gene: 4. The CDR3 DNA sequence: TGTGCCAGCAGCCTGACAGGGTGGAACACCGGGGAGCTGTTTTTT. It codes for CASSLTGWNTGELFF. Supplemented by reference TRBV5-6 and TRBJ2-2, the full variable domain reads DAGVTQSPTHLIKTRGQQVTLRCSPKSGHDTVSWYQQALGQGPQFIFQYYEEEERQRGNFPDRFSGHQFPNYSSELNVNALLLGDSALYLCASSLTGWNTGELFFGEGSRLTVL.

V usage is TRBV27 and J usage is TRBJ1-1, with D perhaps TRBD1 (6 bases). Trimming stripped 5 bases from V and 4 bases from J, with 11 bases between. The CDR3 runs 13 residues. CDR1 and CDR2 (germline): MNHEY, SMNVEV (reference sequence). CDR3 in amino acids: CASSATGSTEAFF. CDR3 DNA sequence: TGTGCCAGCAGTGCTACAGGGAGCACTGAAGCTTTCTTT.

V and J are TRBV19 and TRBJ2-5; 7 bases match TRBD2. Germline V gene sequence: CDR1 LNHDA, CDR2 SQIVND (reference sequence). The CDR3 sequence is 15 residues long. With 3 bases clipped from V and 2 bases from J, the junction kept 6 bases outside the gene matches. In DNA, the CDR3 is TGTGCCAGTAGTATCAGGCTAGCGGCACAAGAGACCCAGTACTTC. Amino acids: CASSIRLAAQETQYF.

The rearrangement links TRBV19 to TRBJ1-1; D ambiguous. Trimming left V 4 bases short and J 1 base short, with 16 bases between. Germline V gene sequence: CDR1 LNHDA, CDR2 SQIVND (reference sequence). The length of the CDR3 is 16 residues. The CDR3 DNA reads as TGTGCCAGTAGTACCCACAGCCGCAGGACGAACACTGAAGCTTTCTTT. Translation: CASSTHSRRTNTEAFF.

The chain carries TRBV4-2 and TRBJ1-1; possible D gene TRBD1, 5 bases. Trimming removed 1 base at V and 3 bases at J, with 9 bases between. CDR1 is LGHNA, CDR2 YNFKEQ, per germline. This CDR3 contains 14 residues. DNA for the CDR3: TGTGCCAGCAGCCAAGCTCAGGGTCACACTGAAGCTTTCTTT. Its protein product is CASSQAQGHTEAFF.

The chain couples TRBV19 to TRBJ2-7; D is possibly TRBD2 (5 bases). Germline loops: CDR1 LNHDA, CDR2 SQIVND (reference sequence). Trimming pared 4 bases from V and 2 bases from J, leaving 15 bases between. The CDR3 runs 15 residues. This CDR3 reads CASSNFHGGPYEQYF. The CDR3 nucleotides are TGTGCCAGTAGTAACTTCCACGGCGGGCCCTACGAGCAGTACTTC.

This clone was recorded once. The J gene is TRBJ2-5, the V gene TRBV7-9; tentatively, D is TRBD1 (5 bases). Germline-derived CDR1 and CDR2 are SEHNR and FQNEAQ (reference sequence). This CDR3 has 13 amino acids. Trimming took 5 bases from V and 3 from J, leaving 10 bases between them. Written as DNA, the CDR3 is TGTGCCAGCAGCCAGGGTTTCAAAGAGACCCAGTACTTC. This encodes CASSQGFKETQYF. The variable domain in full, completed from reference TRBV7-9 and TRBJ2-5, reads DTGVSQNPRHKITKRGQNVTFRCDPISEHNRLYWYRQTLGQGPEFLTYFQNEAQLEKSRLLSDRFSAERPKGSFSTLEIQRTEQGDSAMYLCASSQGFKETQYFGPGTRLLVL.

This chain connects TRBV5-8 to TRBJ1-1, with D possibly matching TRBD1 (6 bases). Germline loops: CDR1 SGHTS, CDR2 YDEGEE. V was cut by 5 bases and J by 0 bases, with 11 bases left in between. CDR3 size: 14 residues. CDR3 DNA: TGTGCCAGCAGTCGAGGGACACTGAACACTGAAGCTTTCTTT. This sequence encodes CASSRGTLNTEAFF.

The V gene is TRBV4-2, the J gene TRBJ1-2, with a tentative D call TRBD1 (6 bases). CDR1 is LGHNA, CDR2 YNFKEQ, per germline. V dropped 4 bases and J dropped 2 bases, with 8 bases sitting between them. The CDR3 consists of 13 residues. The CDR3 nucleotides read TGTGCCAGCAGCCTAGACAGGAACTATGGCTACACCTTC. This encodes CASSLDRNYGYTF.

This clone appeared a single time. V usage is TRBV7-6 and J usage is TRBJ2-5, with TRBD1 identical over 7 bases. The CDR3 contains 15 residues. Germline CDR1 and CDR2: SGHVS and FNYEAQ. After removal of 6 bases from V and 2 bases from J, the junction contained 9 bases not matched to a gene. CDR3 in DNA: TGTGCCAGCAGTCCGGACAGGTGGAAACAAGAGACCCAGTACTTC. Translating it yields CASSPDRWKQETQYF. Variable domain in full (rest from reference TRBV7-6 and TRBJ2-5): GAGVSQSPRYKVTKRGQDVALRCDPISGHVSLYWYRQALGQGPEFLTYFNYEAQQDKSGLPNDRFSAERPEGSISTLTIQRTEQRDSAMYRCASSPDRWKQETQYFGPGTRLLVL.

This rearrangement joins TRBV18 to TRBJ2-7, with TRBD1 matching 7 bases. The J segment lost 6 bases and the V segment lost 3 bases, leaving 8 bases of the junction unmatched. The CDR3 has 14 residues. In germline, CDR1 is KGHSH, CDR2 LQKENI. Written as DNA, the CDR3 is TGTGCCAGCTCACCGACAGGGATAGTACGCGAGCAGTACTTC. The encoded protein is CASSPTGIVREQYF.

The chain joins TRBV7-2 to TRBJ2-7, with TRBD1 as a possible D gene (5 bases). V gave up 5 bases and J gave up 0 bases, with 8 bases separating them. The germline V gene has CDR1 SGHTA and CDR2 FQGNSA. The CDR3 contains 13 residues. CDR3 coding DNA: TGTGCCAGCAGCGCCGACAGCTCCTACGAGCAGTACTTC. It is translated as CASSADSSYEQYF.

The J gene is TRBJ1-2, the V gene TRBV5-4; 8 positions agree with TRBD1. After removal of 0 bases from V and 3 bases from J, the junction contained 1 base not matched to a gene. Germline CDR1 reads SGHNT; CDR2 reads YYREEE (reference sequence). The CDR3 covers 14 residues. CDR3 in DNA: TGTGCCAGCAGCTTGGACAGGGGGTACTATGGCTACACCTTC. It yields the protein CASSLDRGYYGYTF.

This clone has just a few counts. The rearrangement joins TRBV7-2 to TRBJ2-2; possible D gene TRBD2, 6 bases. CDR3 length: 15 amino acids. Trimming cost V 5 bases and J 1 base, with 11 bases left between them. The germline V gene encodes CDR1 SGHTA and CDR2 FQGNSA. This CDR3 is CASSPRGLNTGELFF. CDR3 in DNA: TGTGCCAGCAGCCCTCGGGGACTGAACACCGGGGAGCTGTTTTTT.

CDR3 coding DNA: TGTGCCAGCAGCTCACAGGGTTACGAGCAGTACTTC. This sequence encodes CASSSQGYEQYF. This chain joins TRBV11-2 and TRBJ2-7; the D gene is possibly TRBD1 (6 bases). The CDR3 is 12 residues long. Germline lookup yields CDR1 SGHAT and CDR2 FQNNGV. Trimming stripped 4 bases from V and 4 bases from J, with 8 bases between.

The chain combines TRBV11-2 with TRBJ2-2; D is perhaps TRBD1 or TRBD2 (5 bases each). Germline CDR1 reads SGHAT; CDR2 reads FQNNGV. This CDR3 contains 15 residues. Trimming shortened V by 5 bases and J by 1 base, and 11 bases separated the two germline ends. The CDR3 DNA follows: TGTGCCAGCAGCCCCTGGGGGATGAACACCGGGGAGCTGTTTTTT. Translating it yields CASSPWGMNTGELFF.

The chain uses TRBV7-2 and TRBJ1-2, with no clear D. The CDR3 consists of 16 residues. CDR1 is SGHTA and CDR2 is FQGNSA in the germline V gene. V was clipped by 1 base and J by 4 bases, with 16 bases between them. The CDR3 DNA is TGTGCCAGCAGCTTAGTTGGGCCGGCAGCCTCCTATGGCTACACCTTC. Translating gives CASSLVGPAASYGYTF.

This chain joins TRBV7-9 and TRBJ1-2; D possibly corresponds to TRBD1 (5 bases). Trimming removed 3 bases at V and 6 bases at J, with 14 bases between. CDR1 and CDR2 (germline): SEHNR, FQNEAQ (reference sequence). CDR3 length equals 14 residues. CDR3 DNA: TGTGCCAGCAGCTTTGAGGGGCGATCCGATGGCTACACCTTC. Protein sequence: CASSFEGRSDGYTF.

The rearrangement links TRBV27 to TRBJ1-1; D call uncertain. The CDR3 length is 14 residues. V was trimmed by 1 base and J by 0 bases, leaving 6 bases between them. Germline V gene lookup returns CDR1 MNHEY and CDR2 SMNVEV (reference sequence). Here the CDR3 DNA reads TGTGCCAGCAGTTTATACAGCATGAACACTGAAGCTTTCTTT. This sequence encodes CASSLYSMNTEAFF.

The chain carries TRBV5-5 and TRBJ2-5; 8 bases are shared with TRBD1. The germline gives CDR1 SGHKS, CDR2 YYEKEE (reference sequence). The CDR3 has 14 residues. V lost 0 bases to trimming and J lost 2 bases; unmatched junction nucleotides: 0. The CDR3 DNA reads as TGTGCCAGCAGCTTGGGGACAGGGCAAGAGACCCAGTACTTC. Translating it yields CASSLGTGQETQYF. Based on the CDR3 plus reference TRBV5-5 and TRBJ2-5, the full variable domain is DAGVTQSPTHLIKTRGQQVTLRCSPISGHKSVSWYQQVLGQGPQFIFQYYEKEERGRGNFPDRFSARQFPNYSSELNVNALLLGDSALYLCASSLGTGQETQYFGPGTRLLVL.

The chain is built from TRBV7-9 and TRBJ2-5, with D perhaps TRBD2 (5 bases). Germline CDR1 reads SEHNR; CDR2 reads FQNEAQ (reference sequence). The CDR3 extends over 19 amino acids. V shed 2 bases and J shed 5 bases, with 27 bases lying between them. The CDR3 loop reads CASSLNDPAEGVSEETQYF. DNA of the CDR3: TGTGCCAGCAGCTTAAATGACCCGGCTGAGGGAGTATCGGAGGAGACCCAGTACTTC.

This chain uses TRBV30 with TRBJ2-1, with 10 bases that match TRBD2. After removal of 3 bases from V and 4 bases from J, the junction contained 9 bases not matched to a gene. The CDR3 runs 16 residues. Germline CDR1 GTSNPN, CDR2 SVGIG (reference sequence). CDR3 region: CAWRALLAGTYNEQFF. In nucleotides, the CDR3 is TGTGCCTGGAGGGCCCTACTAGCGGGAACGTACAATGAGCAGTTCTTC. The full variable domain, rest sourced from reference TRBV30 and TRBJ2-1, is SQTIHQWPATLVQPVGSPLSLECTVEGTSNPNLYWYRQAAGRGLQLLFYSVGIGQISSEVPQNLSASRPQDRQFILSSKKLLLSDSGFYLCAWRALLAGTYNEQFFGPGTRLTVL.

The chain has TRBV7-2 and TRBJ2-3; unclear D gene. This CDR3 is 12 amino acids long. Trimming stripped 5 bases from V and 4 bases from J, with 7 bases between. CDR1 and CDR2 from the germline V gene are SGHTA and FQGNSA. The CDR3 nucleotides read TGTGCCAGCAGCCCCGGGTCAGATACGCAGTATTTT. This gives the protein CASSPGSDTQYF. Full variable domain (missing parts from reference TRBV7-2 and TRBJ2-3): GAGVSQSPSNKVTEKGKDVELRCDPISGHTALYWYRQSLGQGLEFLIYFQGNSAPDKSGLPSDRFSAERTGGSVSTLTIQRTQQEDSAVYLCASSPGSDTQYFGPGTRLTVL.

The CDR3 DNA is TGTGCCAGTGAAGACCGGGCTCGGGGCAATCAGCCCCAGCATTTT. It yields the protein CASEDRARGNQPQHF. The J gene is TRBJ1-5, the V gene TRBV19, with D hard to call. The CDR3 is made up of 15 amino acids. Trimming took off 8 bases at V and 2 bases at J, with 16 bases between the two ends. CDR1 is LNHDA and CDR2 is SQIVND in the germline V gene (reference sequence).

This clone was seen a handful of times. This rearrangement joins TRBV2 to TRBJ2-2, with D tentatively TRBD1 (7 bases). Germline assignment: CDR1 SNHLY and CDR2 FYNNEI. V lost 6 bases and J lost 0, with 14 bases in between. The CDR3 is 16 residues long. Written as DNA, the CDR3 is TGTGCCAGCAGGGATGTCAGGGGGGCGAACACCGGGGAGCTGTTTTTT. Amino acids: CASRDVRGANTGELFF. The full variable domain, with the rest looked up from reference TRBV2 and TRBJ2-2, is EPEVTQTPSHQVTQMGQEVILRCVPISNHLYFYWYRQILGQKVEFLVSFYNNEISEKSEIFDDQFSVERPDGSNFTLKIRSTKLEDSAMYFCASRDVRGANTGELFFGEGSRLTVL.

The V gene is TRBV6-2 or TRBV6-3, the J gene TRBJ2-1, with 7 bases that match TRBD1. Trimming at V came to 2 bases and at J to 3 bases, leaving 4 bases not matched to a gene. CDR3 length: 15 residues. Germline V CDR1 and CDR2: MNHEY, SVGEGT. This CDR3 is CASSYNRGLYNEQFF. For the CDR3, the DNA is TGTGCCAGCAGTTACAACAGGGGCCTCTACAATGAGCAGTTCTTC.

The V and J genes are TRBV5-5 and TRBJ2-3; D unresolved. CDR1 is SGHKS and CDR2 is YYEKEE in the germline V gene (reference sequence). This CDR3 is 14 amino acids long. V gave up 0 bases and J gave up 5 bases, with 10 bases separating them. The CDR3 region has the DNA TGTGCCAGCAGCTTGGAACGTTCGGGAGATACGCAGTATTTT. The encoded protein is CASSLERSGDTQYF.